This T cell receptor (beta chain) emerged from a study of identical twins. Study results and caveats: Abundant beta clonotypes from cord blood bore fewer insertions; memory repertoires lacked this pattern. In drawing conclusions, the study used cross-sectional statistical analysis and did not follow the same donors.

Unique molecular identifiers were in the cDNA, with template-switch universal primer binding. TCRdb redid the calling of the 5' RACE reads with MiXCR, one entry per CDR3 protein. The repertoire includes 350,000 to 500,000 distinct CDR3 sequences, less than 20% of them detected once, and 9% to 15% sits in the top ten. This clonotype was detected only a few times. Its antigen is not identified. The receptor was derived from a man aged 45-65 years in good health. Sequenced material: naive T cells sorted from blood.

CDR3 nucleotides: TGTGCCAGCAGTCCGCATAAACTGGGAGGGGTAGGCTACACCTTC. This translates into CASSPHKLGGVGYTF. V gene TRBV25-1 combines with J gene TRBJ1-2, with D maybe TRBD1 (5 bases). Trimming shortened V by 5 bases and J by 8 bases, and 21 bases separated the two germline ends. This CDR3 comprises 15 residues. Germline V lookup: CDR1 MGHDK, CDR2 SYGVNS.